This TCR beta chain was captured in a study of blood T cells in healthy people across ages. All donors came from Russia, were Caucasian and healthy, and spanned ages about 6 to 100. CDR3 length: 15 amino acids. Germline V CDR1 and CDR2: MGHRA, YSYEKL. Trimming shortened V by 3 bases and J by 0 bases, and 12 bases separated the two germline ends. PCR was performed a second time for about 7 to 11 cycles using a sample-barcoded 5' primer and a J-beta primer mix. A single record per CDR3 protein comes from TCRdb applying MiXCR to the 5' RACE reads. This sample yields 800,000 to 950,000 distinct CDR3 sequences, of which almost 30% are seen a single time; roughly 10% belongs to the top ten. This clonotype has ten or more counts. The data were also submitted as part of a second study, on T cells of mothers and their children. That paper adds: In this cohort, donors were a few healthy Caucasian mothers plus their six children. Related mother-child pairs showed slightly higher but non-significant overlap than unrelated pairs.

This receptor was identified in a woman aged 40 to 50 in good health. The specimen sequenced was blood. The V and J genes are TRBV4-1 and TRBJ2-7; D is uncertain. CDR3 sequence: CASSQTAVFSYEQYF. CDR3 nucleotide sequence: TGCGCCAGCAGCCAGACGGCGGTATTCTCCTACGAGCAGTACTTC.